This T cell receptor (beta chain) was profiled in a study of blood T cell repertoires in COVID-19. Study-wide context: COVID-19 samples collected from the United States, Italy and Spain covered acute and convalescent phases. T cells, B-cell-depleted T cells, or PBMCs provided the cDNA or gDNA that served as material.

Source study methods: It was from reference gene primer amplification that nucleated cell counts were estimated. Sequencing was performed with immunoSEQ multiplex PCR; in TCRdb, only in-frame clones are kept and a portion is missing. V and J calls and clone size are as listed in that table; D and trimming were resolved from the DNA. The sample includes 150,000 to 200,000 clones, nearly 85% seen only once; the top ten take around 5.2%. Trimming stripped 5 bases from V and 2 bases from J, with 15 bases between. The CDR3 runs 15 residues. The germline CDR1 and CDR2 sequences are SEHNR and FQNEAQ (reference sequence).

This receptor was taken from a young woman with acute or convalescent COVID-19. The sequenced sample consisted of peripheral blood. The chain is built from TRBV7-9 and TRBJ1-2; TRBD1 is a possible D gene (6 bases). CDR3 bases: TGTGCCAGCAGCCTTGGACAGCCTCTGAACTATGGCTACACCTTC. Protein sequence: CASSLGQPLNYGYTF.